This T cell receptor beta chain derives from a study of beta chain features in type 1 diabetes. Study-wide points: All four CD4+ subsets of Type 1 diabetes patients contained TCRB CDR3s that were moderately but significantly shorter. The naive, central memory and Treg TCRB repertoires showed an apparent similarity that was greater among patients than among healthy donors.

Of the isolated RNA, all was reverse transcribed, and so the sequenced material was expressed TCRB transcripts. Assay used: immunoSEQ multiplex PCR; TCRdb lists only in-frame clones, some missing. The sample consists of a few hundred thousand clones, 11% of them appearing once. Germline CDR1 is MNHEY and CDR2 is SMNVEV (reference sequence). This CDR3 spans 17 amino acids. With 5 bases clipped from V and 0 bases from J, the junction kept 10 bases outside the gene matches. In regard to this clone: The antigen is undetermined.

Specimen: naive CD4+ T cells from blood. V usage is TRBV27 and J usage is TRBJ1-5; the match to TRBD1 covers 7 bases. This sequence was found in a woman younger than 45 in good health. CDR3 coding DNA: TGTGCCAGCAGTCCGATAGGGGGCTTGTCTAGCAATCAGCCCCAGCATTTT. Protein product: CASSPIGGLSSNQPQHF.